In this sample, the clone carrying this T cell receptor (beta chain) turned up many times. What it binds is not known. TCRdb used MiXCR to reprocess the 5' RACE reads, holding one entry per CDR3 protein. The sample holds roughly 69,000 distinct CDR3 sequences, over 4% seen once. The data were taken from a study of CD8 T cells in ankylosing spondylitis. General study results and limits: The clones that were linked to disease were reported to be significantly enriched in matched synovial fluid samples from ankylosing spondylitis patients.

The sequenced material came from blood, either unsorted or a sorted T cell fraction (not recorded which). The clonotype originates from a male donor with ankylosing spondylitis or in good health (not recorded which).

CDR3 bases: TGCAGTGCGCCGATGAACACTGAAGCTTTCTTT. It translates to CSAPMNTEAFF. The rearrangement links TRBV20-1 to TRBJ1-1; D gene ambiguous. V was cut by 6 bases and J by 0 bases, with 5 bases left in between. The CDR3 extends over 11 amino acids. Germline loops: CDR1 DFQATT, CDR2 SNEGSKA (reference sequence).